Following are 27 T cell receptor beta chains from one sample sequenced in a study of lung T cells in sarcoidosis with Löfgren's syndrome. TCRdb processed the reads anew with MiXCR; each CDR3 protein has one entry. The table includes 15,000 to 25,000 distinct CDR3 sequences, about a fifth detected once. Sequencing was carried out using CD4+ T cells from PBMCs. These receptors were taken from a human donor with sarcoidosis (Löfgren's syndrome or another form), or a control subject (not recorded which).

This clonotype is classed as medium-sized. The chain joins TRBV7-2 to TRBJ2-3, with 13 bases identical to TRBD2. V lost 5 bases to trimming and J lost 1 base; unmatched junction nucleotides: 6. The CDR3 is 17 amino acids. Germline CDR1 reads SGHTA; CDR2 reads FQGNSA. CDR3 protein: CASSLGLAGVRTDTQYF. The CDR3, as DNA: TGTGCCAGCAGCCTAGGACTAGCGGGGGTGCGCACAGATACGCAGTATTTT.

This clonotype has a count of ten or more. J is TRBJ2-3 and V is TRBV5-1; 11 bases align to TRBD2. Trimming at V came to 4 bases and at J to 6 bases, leaving 13 bases not matched to a gene. The CDR3 has 17 residues. CDR1 SGHRS and CDR2 YFSETQ come from the germline V gene. This chain's CDR3 is CASSLSRTSGPPDTQYF. CDR3 bases: TGCGCCAGCAGCCTCTCCAGGACTAGCGGGCCACCGGATACGCAGTATTTT.

For this clonotype: A much larger clone sits a single nucleotide away, making a read error possible. It is likely a read error, because the conserved phenylalanine at the end of the CDR3 is missing. Because the CDR3's place on the DNA is in doubt, the DNA is left out and the CDR3 is given as listed by TCRdb. The rearrangement links TRBV3-1 to TRBJ2-7. CDR1 LGHDT and CDR2 YNNKEL come from the germline V gene (reference sequence). The CDR3 is 11 residues long, ends included. The CDR3 reads CASSQGQREYL.

In the case of this clonotype: A much larger clonotype is one base distant, so this may be a read error. This chain's CDR3 is CASSLGTDTQYF. In nucleotides, the CDR3 is TGTGCCAGCAGCTTAGGAACAGATACGCAGTATTTT. The V call is TRBV11-3, the J call TRBJ2-3; D call uncertain. Germline lookup yields CDR1 SGHNT and CDR2 YENEEA. The germline V and J ends were trimmed by 1 base and 3 bases, with 2 bases remaining between them. The CDR3 loop spans 12 amino acids.

Concerning this clonotype itself: An end of the junction differs from the germline gene, which may be a read error. The genes are TRBV28 and TRBJ1-6; maybe TRBD1 (6 bases). This CDR3 spans 16 amino acids. Germline V CDR1 and CDR2: MDHEN, SYDVKM. The CDR3 sequence: CASSFGDTWSSSPPHF. The CDR3 DNA is TGTGCCAGCAGTTTTGGGGACACCTGGTCCAGTTCACCCCCCCACTTT.

This clonotype was observed many times. This sequence joins TRBV3-1 and TRBJ1-2; D is undetermined. There are 15 residues in the CDR3. The germline gives CDR1 LGHDT, CDR2 YNNKEL (reference sequence). V was shortened by 1 base and J by 7 bases, with 16 bases between the two germline ends. CDR3 coding DNA: TGTGCCAGCAGCCAAGTTCCGGGAGGTTACGCTGGCTACACCTTC. This codes for CASSQVPGGYAGYTF.

There are many counts of this clonotype. This chain links TRBV7-3 with TRBJ2-1; 8 bases fit TRBD2. CDR1 is SGHTA, CDR2 FQGTGA, per germline. This CDR3 is built from 16 residues. With 4 bases clipped from V and 0 bases from J, the junction kept 5 bases outside the gene matches. The CDR3 DNA reads TGTGCCAGCAGCTCGGGACTAGGTGGCTCCTACAATGAGCAGTTCTTC. This translates into CASSSGLGGSYNEQFF.

This clonotype was seen at least ten times. The V gene is TRBV20-1, the J gene TRBJ2-3; 9 nucleotides line up with TRBD1. V trimming: 5 bases; J trimming: 1 base; junction bases outside the gene matches: 4. This CDR3 has 14 residues. The germline V gene has CDR1 DFQATT and CDR2 SNEGSKA (reference sequence). DNA of the CDR3: TGCAGTGCTCAACAGGGGGCTGGCACAGATACGCAGTATTTT. This codes for CSAQQGAGTDTQYF.

This clonotype is labeled as medium-sized (0.01 to 0.1%). The gene calls are TRBV6-1 and TRBJ1-2, with 10 positions matching TRBD1. The germline V gene has CDR1 MNHNS and CDR2 SASEGT. V was pared by 6 bases and J by 4 bases, with 8 bases of the junction left unmatched. The CDR3 contains 15 residues. CDR3 region: CASSSRTGGTYGYTF. As DNA, the CDR3 is TGTGCCAGCAGCTCGAGGACAGGGGGGACCTATGGCTACACCTTC.

This clonotype counts as medium-sized. This chain links TRBV6-1 with TRBJ1-2; D uncertain. Trimming stripped 0 bases from V and 10 bases from J, with 12 bases between. Germline CDR1 and CDR2: MNHNS and SASEGT. The CDR3 runs 13 residues. The CDR3 reads CASSEASSSSYTF. The CDR3 DNA sequence: TGTGCCAGCAGTGAAGCTAGCTCCTCATCCTACACCTTC.

The sample holds many counts of this clonotype. The rearrangement links TRBV10-3 to TRBJ2-7; D is perhaps TRBD1 (5 bases). V lost 4 bases and J lost 4, with 14 bases in between. The CDR3 runs 14 residues. Germline-derived CDR1 and CDR2 are ENHRY and SYGVKD. CDR3 bases: TGTGCCATCAGTGCATTGCCGACAGATTACGAGCAGTACTTC. This codes for CAISALPTDYEQYF.

This clonotype is judged medium-sized (0.01 to 0.1%). The rearrangement joins TRBV27 to TRBJ2-2; D gene ambiguous. This CDR3 is built from 15 residues. The V end lost 2 bases, the J end lost 2 bases, and 9 bases lay between the germline ends. Germline-derived CDR1 and CDR2 are MNHEY and SMNVEV (reference sequence). The CDR3 spells CASSLKQPNTGELFF. The CDR3 DNA reads as TGTGCCAGCAGTTTAAAACAGCCCAACACCGGGGAGCTGTTTTTT.

The sample holds many counts of this clonotype. The chain is built from TRBV20-1 and TRBJ2-5; maybe TRBD1 (5 bases). Looked up from germline, CDR1 is DFQATT and CDR2 is SNEGSKA (reference sequence). Deletions cut 0 bases from V and 1 base from J, with 12 bases between. The CDR3 extends over 15 amino acids. The CDR3, as DNA: TGCAGTGCTAGAGATGGGGCCGACAGCCAAGAGACCCAGTACTTC. This translates into CSARDGADSQETQYF.

With respect to this clonotype: A much larger clonotype is one base distant, so this may be a read error. CDR3 in amino acids: CSVEVGSAEAFF. DNA for the CDR3: TGCAGCGTTGAGGTGGGGTCCGCTGAAGCTTTCTTT. This chain joins TRBV29-1 and TRBJ1-1, with D hard to call. Trimming removed 3 bases from V and 6 bases from J, with 11 bases in between. The germline CDR1 and CDR2 sequences are SQVTM and ANQGSEA. The CDR3 totals 12 residues.

To note about this clonotype: This may arise from a read error, as a much more abundant clone is one base away. The chain links TRBV14 to TRBJ2-1; TRBD1 is a possible D gene (5 bases). The germline V gene encodes CDR1 SGHDN and CDR2 FVKESK. V lost 2 bases to trimming and J lost 2 bases, with 13 bases between them. The CDR3 sequence is 16 residues long. The DNA of the CDR3 is TGTGCCAGCAGCCAAACACGACAGAGGACCTACAATGAGCAGTTCTTC. It encodes CASSQTRQRTYNEQFF.

By share, this clonotype ranks as medium-sized. The chain has TRBV6-1 and TRBJ1-2, with a possible D match to TRBD1 (6 bases). Germline V gives CDR1 MNHNS, CDR2 SASEGT. The CDR3 has 14 residues. The V end was cut by 9 bases, the J end by 1 base, with 15 bases between. CDR3 bases: TGTGCCAGTGCGGAGGGGGTAAATAACTATGGCTACACCTTC. Residues: CASAEGVNNYGYTF.

This clonotype has a count of ten or more. J is TRBJ1-5 and V is TRBV19; 10 nucleotides agree with TRBD1. This CDR3 is built from 15 residues. V was pared by 5 bases and J by 5 bases, with 6 bases of the junction left unmatched. From germline, CDR1 is LNHDA and CDR2 SQIVND (reference sequence). The CDR3 spells CASSPSTGGYQPQHF. The CDR3 DNA reads TGTGCCAGTAGTCCCTCGACAGGGGGCTATCAGCCCCAGCATTTT.

The chain uses TRBV29-1 and TRBJ2-2, with no clear D. Germline-derived CDR1 and CDR2 are SQVTM and ANQGSEA. V lost 3 bases and J lost 0, with 8 bases in between. The CDR3 spans 14 residues. The CDR3 sequence is CSVESATNTGELFF. In DNA form, the CDR3 reads TGCAGCGTTGAGTCTGCAACGAACACCGGGGAGCTGTTTTTT.

This clonotype came up a few times. A much larger clone sits a single nucleotide away, making a read error possible. The chain employs TRBV2 and TRBJ2-7, with D possibly matching TRBD1 (6 bases). Germline V gene data show CDR1 as SNHLY and CDR2 as FYNNEI. The CDR3 has 14 residues. The V end was cut by 8 bases, the J end by 0 bases, with 14 bases between. The CDR3 is CASRLDRSSYEQYF. CDR3 DNA sequence: TGTGCCAGCCGCCTCGACAGGAGCTCCTACGAGCAGTACTTC. Supplemented by reference TRBV2 and TRBJ2-7, the full variable domain reads EPEVTQTPSHQVTQMGQEVILRCVPISNHLYFYWYRQILGQKVEFLVSFYNNEISEKSEIFDDQFSVERPDGSNFTLKIRSTKLEDSAMYFCASRLDRSSYEQYFGPGTRLTVT.

This clonotype was picked up many times. This chain links TRBV10-3 with TRBJ2-3; 12 bases agree with TRBD2. The V gene's germline CDR1 is ENHRY and CDR2 SYGVKD. The CDR3 extends over 15 amino acids. V gave up 6 bases and J gave up 3 bases; unmatched junction bases: 4. The CDR3 sequence: CAISLAGGPTDTQYF. The DNA for the CDR3 is TGTGCCATCAGCCTAGCGGGAGGGCCTACAGATACGCAGTATTTT.

This clonotype was counted at least ten times. J is TRBJ2-1 and V is TRBV29-1, with 14 bases that match TRBD2. Trimming at V came to 7 bases and at J to 5 bases, leaving 7 bases not matched to a gene. The CDR3 loop spans 15 amino acids. Per the germline V gene, CDR1 is SQVTM and CDR2 is ANQGSEA. In DNA, the CDR3 is TGCAGCGCCCGAAGGACTAGCGGGGGGAACAATGAGCAGTTCTTC. Encoded protein: CSARRTSGGNNEQFF.

This clonotype came up many times. CDR3 residues: CASRGQGAKEQYF. The CDR3 DNA follows: TGTGCCAGCAGAGGACAGGGGGCGAAAGAGCAGTACTTC. V gene TRBV12-3 or TRBV12-4 combines with J gene TRBJ2-7, with 11 bases aligning to TRBD1. Trimming at V came to 6 bases and at J to 7 bases, leaving 5 bases not matched to a gene. There are 13 residues in the CDR3.

By sample share, this clonotype is medium-sized. J is TRBJ2-7 and V is TRBV6-1; D is uncertain. This CDR3 has 14 amino acids. Trimming cost V 5 bases and J 3 bases, with 14 bases left between them. Looked up from germline, CDR1 is MNHNS and CDR2 is SASEGT. The CDR3 spells CASSLTGPFYEQYF. CDR3 DNA: TGTGCCAGCAGTCTAACCGGGCCGTTCTACGAGCAGTACTTC.

V and J are TRBV19 and TRBJ2-7, with 9 bases matching TRBD1. Trimming cost V 6 bases and J 5 bases; bases outside gene matches: 8. CDR3 size: 14 residues. Germline CDR1 is LNHDA and CDR2 is SQIVND (reference sequence). This CDR3 reads CASRKTGGMNEQYF. The CDR3 coding sequence is TGTGCCAGTAGGAAGACAGGGGGAATGAACGAGCAGTACTTC.

This clonotype has at least ten counts. The chain is built from TRBV7-9 and TRBJ1-1; maybe TRBD1 (6 bases). Germline V gene sequence: CDR1 SEHNR, CDR2 FQNEAQ (reference sequence). Trimming cost V 1 base and J 7 bases, with 16 bases left between them. The CDR3 has 15 amino acids. For the CDR3, the DNA is TGTGCCAGCAGCTTAGTTACAGGGCATACGGGTGAAGCTTTCTTT. This sequence encodes CASSLVTGHTGEAFF. Variable domain in full (rest from reference TRBV7-9 and TRBJ1-1): DTGVSQNPRHKITKRGQNVTFRCDPISEHNRLYWYRQTLGQGPEFLTYFQNEAQLEKSRLLSDRFSAERPKGSFSTLEIQRTEQGDSAMYLCASSLVTGHTGEAFFGQGTRLTVV.

This clonotype was picked up many times. Possible read error: a much larger clone is one base away. This chain links TRBV6-2 or TRBV6-3 with TRBJ1-1; TRBD1 might be the D (5 bases). The CDR3 covers 18 residues. Germline V CDR1 and CDR2: MNHEY, SVGEGT. CDR3 bases: TGTGCCAGCAGTAAAATCCTCCGCACAGGCACAATGGACACTGAAGCTTCCTTT. As protein: CASSKILRTGTMDTEASF.

By sample fraction, this clonotype is medium-sized (0.01 to 0.1%). The chain is built from TRBV6-2 or TRBV6-3 and TRBJ2-1; perhaps TRBD2 as D (6 bases). Trimming removed 6 bases at V and 4 bases at J, with 19 bases between. The germline V gene has CDR1 MNHEY and CDR2 SVGEGT. This CDR3 contains 16 residues. This CDR3 reads CASRQRRDGGYNEQFF. The CDR3 bases are TGTGCCAGCAGACAGAGGAGGGACGGGGGATACAATGAGCAGTTCTTC.